The rows below give T cell receptor beta chains drawn from one sample of a study of blood T cells in healthy people across ages. TCRdb independently ran MiXCR on the 5' RACE reads; one entry per CDR3 protein. The sample holds hundreds of thousands of distinct CDR3 sequences, more than 45% seen once. The sample was blood. These receptors came from a man younger than 40 in good health. Each CDR3 is given with its conserved first and last residue. Fields, in order: J gene, clone size, D gene, V gene, CDR3 DNA, CDR3 protein. The D gene is left open where the match is weak. Expanded clones get a size class; other rows say once, few or many, or leave the size out.

j_gene: TRBJ2-3; abundance: once; d_gene: TRBD2; v_gene: TRBV28; CDR3nt: TGTGCCAGCGGAGGGGTGGGTGCGGGAGATCTAGCAGATACGCAGTATTTT; CDR3aa: CASGGVGAGDLADTQYF
j_gene: TRBJ2-1; abundance: .; d_gene: .; v_gene: TRBV5-1; CDR3nt: TGCGCCAGTTTCAGCGGCCTCAACAATGAGCAGTTCTTC; CDR3aa: CASFSGLNNEQFF
j_gene: TRBJ1-2; abundance: .; d_gene: TRBD1; v_gene: TRBV20-1; CDR3nt: TGCAGTGCTAGAAGGGACAGGTCCTATGGCTACACCTTC; CDR3aa: CSARRDRSYGYTF
j_gene: TRBJ2-5; abundance: .; d_gene: TRBD1; v_gene: TRBV20-1; CDR3nt: TGCAGTGCTAGTGAGGACAGGGGTGGGACCCAGTACTTC; CDR3aa: CSASEDRGGTQYF
j_gene: TRBJ2-1; abundance: once; d_gene: .; v_gene: TRBV6-5; CDR3nt: TGTGCCAGCAGTTACTCGGTTACGGGTGAGCAGTTCTTC; CDR3aa: CASSYSVTGEQFF
j_gene: TRBJ2-7; abundance: .; d_gene: TRBD2; v_gene: TRBV19; CDR3nt: TGTGCCAGTAGTGCTCAGATACTAGCGGGAGCCTCCTACGAGCAGTACTTC; CDR3aa: CASSAQILAGASYEQYF
j_gene: TRBJ2-1; abundance: .; d_gene: .; v_gene: TRBV18; CDR3nt: TGTGCCAGCTCCAAAGAGGGGTCGGGTGAGCAGTTCTTC; CDR3aa: CASSKEGSGEQFF
j_gene: TRBJ2-7; abundance: .; d_gene: TRBD2; v_gene: TRBV10-3; CDR3nt: TGTGCCATCAGTGAGTCGGAAGCGGGAGCTTACGAGCAGTACTTC; CDR3aa: CAISESEAGAYEQYF
j_gene: TRBJ2-5; abundance: once; d_gene: .; v_gene: TRBV6-5; CDR3nt: TGTACCAGCAGTTACACCGGGCGGTTGGAGACCCAGTACTTC; CDR3aa: CTSSYTGRLETQYF
j_gene: TRBJ2-1; abundance: few; d_gene: TRBD2; v_gene: TRBV9; CDR3nt: TGTGCCAGCAGCGTAGCGGGCACTAGCGGGATGGCTGAGCAGTTCTTC; CDR3aa: CASSVAGTSGMAEQFF
j_gene: TRBJ2-3; abundance: .; d_gene: .; v_gene: TRBV3-1; CDR3nt: TGTGCCAGCAGCCCTGGACAGCCAGATACGCAGTATTTT; CDR3aa: CASSPGQPDTQYF
j_gene: TRBJ2-1; abundance: .; d_gene: .; v_gene: TRBV30; CDR3nt: TGTGCCTGGAGTTCAGCTATTTACAATGAGCAGTTCTTC; CDR3aa: CAWSSAIYNEQFF
j_gene: TRBJ2-5; abundance: .; d_gene: .; v_gene: TRBV7-2; CDR3nt: TGTGCCAGCAGCTTAGTCTCCGGGGAGACCCAGTACTTC; CDR3aa: CASSLVSGETQYF
j_gene: TRBJ2-3; abundance: .; d_gene: TRBD2; v_gene: TRBV10-3; CDR3nt: TGTGCCATCGGTGGCGGGGGTAGCACAGATACGCAGTATTTT; CDR3aa: CAIGGGGSTDTQYF
j_gene: TRBJ2-7; abundance: few; d_gene: TRBD2; v_gene: TRBV4-2; CDR3nt: TGTGCCAGCAGCCCCAGACTAGCGGGAGGGCCAGGCGAGCAGTACTTC; CDR3aa: CASSPRLAGGPGEQYF
j_gene: TRBJ2-5; abundance: .; d_gene: .; v_gene: TRBV24-1; CDR3nt: TGTGCCACCAGTTGGGGGGTCGAGACCCAGTACTTC; CDR3aa: CATSWGVETQYF
j_gene: TRBJ2-1; abundance: .; d_gene: .; v_gene: TRBV7-8; CDR3nt: TGTGCCAGCAGCCGGCGGGAAAATGAGCAGTTCTTC; CDR3aa: CASSRRENEQFF
j_gene: TRBJ2-1; abundance: few; d_gene: .; v_gene: TRBV7-3; CDR3nt: TGTGCCAGCAGCACCAACCCGGGACTGTCCTACAATGAGCAGTTCTTC; CDR3aa: CASSTNPGLSYNEQFF
j_gene: TRBJ1-2; abundance: .; d_gene: .; v_gene: TRBV20-1; CDR3nt: TGCAGTGCATATGTGGACGGCTACACCTTC; CDR3aa: CSAYVDGYTF
j_gene: TRBJ2-7; abundance: .; d_gene: .; v_gene: TRBV10-3; CDR3nt: TGTGTCATCAGTGAAACAGTGGGATCCTACGAGCAGTACTTC; CDR3aa: CVISETVGSYEQYF
j_gene: TRBJ2-7; abundance: few; d_gene: TRBD1; v_gene: TRBV29-1; CDR3nt: TGCAGCGTTGAGGACAGGGGAACCTACGAGCAGTACTTC; CDR3aa: CSVEDRGTYEQYF
j_gene: TRBJ2-1; abundance: .; d_gene: TRBD1; v_gene: TRBV28; CDR3nt: TGTGCCAGCAGTTTTAACAGGGGCAATGAGCAGTTCTTC; CDR3aa: CASSFNRGNEQFF
j_gene: TRBJ1-2; abundance: .; d_gene: .; v_gene: TRBV12-3/TRBV12-4; CDR3nt: TGTGCCAGCAGTTTTGGTCCGAGACAGGAAAACTATGGCTACACCTTC; CDR3aa: CASSFGPRQENYGYTF
j_gene: TRBJ2-5; abundance: .; d_gene: .; v_gene: TRBV6-6; CDR3nt: TGTGCCAGCAGTTACACTAGTCAACACCAAGAGACCCAGTACTTC; CDR3aa: CASSYTSQHQETQYF
j_gene: TRBJ2-5; abundance: .; d_gene: .; v_gene: TRBV15; CDR3nt: TGTGCCACCAGCAGGGCAGCCTTAGGGGAGACCCAGTACTTC; CDR3aa: CATSRAALGETQYF
j_gene: TRBJ2-7; abundance: .; d_gene: .; v_gene: TRBV20-1; CDR3nt: TGCTCGATACAACAGGGACCGATCTACGAGCAGTACTTC; CDR3aa: CSIQQGPIYEQYF
j_gene: TRBJ2-6; abundance: .; d_gene: TRBD1; v_gene: TRBV12-3/TRBV12-4; CDR3nt: TGTGCCAGCAGTGGTGGACAGGGGGCCCCCTCTGGGGCCAACGTCCTGACTTTC; CDR3aa: CASSGGQGAPSGANVLTF
j_gene: TRBJ2-1; abundance: .; d_gene: .; v_gene: TRBV7-2; CDR3nt: TGTGCCAGCAGCTTAGGTCCGACGCTCGACCTTGAGCAGTTCTTC; CDR3aa: CASSLGPTLDLEQFF
j_gene: TRBJ2-6; abundance: .; d_gene: .; v_gene: TRBV5-1; CDR3nt: TGCGCCAGCAGCTTGGGAGGGGTACTGGCTGGGGCCAACGTCCTGACTTTC; CDR3aa: CASSLGGVLAGANVLTF
j_gene: TRBJ1-2; abundance: few; d_gene: .; v_gene: TRBV3-1; CDR3nt: TGTGCCAGCAGCCAAAGAGGAGGAGGTTGGAACTATGGCTACACCTTC; CDR3aa: CASSQRGGGWNYGYTF
j_gene: TRBJ2-5; abundance: .; d_gene: .; v_gene: TRBV20-1; CDR3nt: TGCAGTGCTAGGGGGTTTACGGGGCTCCAAGAGACCCAGTACTTC; CDR3aa: CSARGFTGLQETQYF
j_gene: TRBJ2-4; abundance: .; d_gene: .; v_gene: TRBV3-1; CDR3nt: TGTGCCAGCAGCCACCGAACAGGGTCGGACATTCAGTACTTC; CDR3aa: CASSHRTGSDIQYF
j_gene: TRBJ1-1; abundance: few; d_gene: .; v_gene: TRBV7-9; CDR3nt: TGTGCCAGCAGCTTAGATTTGGGGGGAACTGAAGCTTTCTTT; CDR3aa: CASSLDLGGTEAFF